The T cell receptor (beta chain) described here comes from a study of blood T cell repertoires in COVID-19 (dated by TCRdb to about 2020). A note on the overall study: The collaborator samples originated in the United States, Italy and Spain and spanned the acute and convalescent phases of COVID-19. The material from the prospective study consisted of cDNA or gDNA derived from T cells, B-cell-depleted T cells, or PBMCs. Subjects who had been exposed to COVID-19, were actively infected with it, or had recovered from it provided the deeply sampled blood TCRbeta repertoires that made up the dataset. The repertoires were released in a freely available public database intended as a resource for research on the immune response to SARS-CoV-2. Where available, HLA class I and class II types were taken from metadata supplied by the sample provider and were not determined by assay-based typing. The sample metadata nearly always contained a de-identified subject ID, COVID-19 status, age in years and sex. The samples were drawn from two sources: the first 160 participants of the ongoing ImmuneRACE study, and over 950 subjects contributed by 6 global collaborators. Overall study results and their limits: The amount of clinical and demographic metadata varied by source and participant and was provided uncurated.

Participants in the prospective study were enrolled through a virtual design, were aged about 18 to 100 years, and lived in 20 to 30 United States geographic areas. Cohort assignment in the prospective study relied on participant-reported clinical history from a screening survey and a study questionnaire. In the prospective study, whole blood, serum and a nasopharyngeal or oropharyngeal swab were collected from each participant by mobile phlebotomists. Participants in the prospective study had the option to provide additional blood draws and questionnaires over an approximately 2-month period. Before DNA extraction, prospective study blood samples were shipped either frozen or at room temperature. The germline V gene supplies CDR1 SGHTS and CDR2 YDEGEE. The CDR3 starts with the cysteine, ends with the phenylalanine, and has 15 residues. CDR3 DNA is the only sequence kept; it has 45 bases, read in frame from the first base. At the junction V is shortened by 3 bases and J by 2 bases; bases outside the gene matches: 7.

About this clone: There is no known antigen for this receptor. No per-base quality is available; no much larger clone lies one base away.

TCRbeta CDR3 regions were amplified from genomic DNA using the immunoSEQ Assay, a bias-controlled multiplex PCR. For the original study's pipeline: Within the assay, amplification of reference gene primers was used to estimate how many nucleated cells each sample contained. Sequence reads were collapsed and filtered to measure the absolute abundance of every unique TCRbeta CDR3 rearrangement. For each sample, productive Simpson clonality was calculated as the square root of Simpson's diversity index over productive rearrangements. TCRdb's version of the immuneACCESS table is confined to in-frame rearrangements and falls short of the full clone set. An unresolved V gene accounts for under half of the shortfall where checked; the remainder is of unknown origin. V, J and clone size were drawn from that table, and D and trimming were deduced from the DNA. This sample has 200,000 to 250,000 clones in its table, and about nine tenths of those were observed once. About 2.5% of the sample goes to the ten largest clones.

The chain is encoded by TRBV5-8 joined to TRBJ1-1; 7 junctional bases match TRBD1. The sequencing sample was made of PBMCs or T cells enriched from blood (not recorded which). The sequence came from a woman aged 30 to 39 with acute COVID-19. In nucleotide form, the sequence is TGTGCCAGCAGCTCTTACAGGGGAGGAAACACTGAAGCTTTCTTT. It translates as CASSSYRGGNTEAFF.